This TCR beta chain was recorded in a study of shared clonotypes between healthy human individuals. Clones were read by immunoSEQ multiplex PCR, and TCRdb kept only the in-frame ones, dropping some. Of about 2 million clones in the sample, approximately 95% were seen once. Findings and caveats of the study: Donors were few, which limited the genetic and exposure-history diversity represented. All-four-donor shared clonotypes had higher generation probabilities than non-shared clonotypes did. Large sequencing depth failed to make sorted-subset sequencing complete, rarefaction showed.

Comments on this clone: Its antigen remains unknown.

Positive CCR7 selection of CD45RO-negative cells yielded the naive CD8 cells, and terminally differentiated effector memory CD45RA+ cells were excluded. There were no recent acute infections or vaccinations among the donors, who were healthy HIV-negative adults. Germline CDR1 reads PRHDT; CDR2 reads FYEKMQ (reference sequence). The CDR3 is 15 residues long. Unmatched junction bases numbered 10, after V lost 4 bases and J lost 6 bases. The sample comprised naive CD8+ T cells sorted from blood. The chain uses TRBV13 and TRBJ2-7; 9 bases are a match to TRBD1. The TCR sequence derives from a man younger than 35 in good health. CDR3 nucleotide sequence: TGTGCCAGCAGCTCAACCGGGACAGGGACCCCCGAGCAGTACTTC. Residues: CASSSTGTGTPEQYF.